What follows describes a single T cell receptor (beta chain). The antigen remains unidentified. The V gene's germline CDR1 is MNHEY and CDR2 SVGEGT. The CDR3 contains 19 residues. Trimming removed 5 bases at V and 0 bases at J, with 20 bases between. This record belongs to a study of vaccination and CD4 T cells after COVID-19. Whole-study context: Sample collection from a few convalescent patients took place at day 14 and days 161 to 241 post-vaccination. General study points: Of the reactive clones in convalescent patients, a median about 86% showed up only post-vaccination.

TCRdb reprocessed the PCR reads with MiXCR, giving one entry per CDR3 protein. Among some 28,000 distinct CDR3 sequences listed, 45% to 55% were seen once. The time point is: late sampling 161 to 241 days after vaccination in three convalescent patients. The source of this sequence is a human donor who had recovered from COVID-19. The source was CD4+ T cells from blood, collected about 7 months after SARS-CoV-2 vaccination. The gene calls are TRBV6-2 or TRBV6-3 and TRBJ2-6, with D possibly called TRBD1 or TRBD2 (5 bases each). The CDR3 protein is CASSVGPYVPYSGANVLTF. The CDR3 bases are TGTGCCAGCAGTGTGGGACCATATGTGCCTTACTCTGGGGCCAACGTCCTGACTTTC.